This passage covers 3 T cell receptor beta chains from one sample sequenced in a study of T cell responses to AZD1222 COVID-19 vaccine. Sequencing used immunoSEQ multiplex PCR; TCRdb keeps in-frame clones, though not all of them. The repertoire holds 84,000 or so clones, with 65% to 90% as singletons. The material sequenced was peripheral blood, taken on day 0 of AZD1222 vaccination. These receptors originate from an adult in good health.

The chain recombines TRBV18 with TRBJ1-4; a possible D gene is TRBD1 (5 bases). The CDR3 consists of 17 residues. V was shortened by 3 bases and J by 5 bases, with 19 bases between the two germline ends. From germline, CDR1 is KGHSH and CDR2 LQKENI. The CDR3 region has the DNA TGTGCCAGCTCACCCGCCCGACAGTTTAGCGGAAATGAAAAACTGTTTTTT. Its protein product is CASSPARQFSGNEKLFF.

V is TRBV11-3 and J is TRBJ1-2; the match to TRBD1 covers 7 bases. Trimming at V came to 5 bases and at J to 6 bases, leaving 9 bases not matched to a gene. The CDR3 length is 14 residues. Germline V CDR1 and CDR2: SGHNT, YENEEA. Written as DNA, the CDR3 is TGTGCCAGCAGCCCGGGCCCGACAGGGAATGGCTACACCTTC. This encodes CASSPGPTGNGYTF.

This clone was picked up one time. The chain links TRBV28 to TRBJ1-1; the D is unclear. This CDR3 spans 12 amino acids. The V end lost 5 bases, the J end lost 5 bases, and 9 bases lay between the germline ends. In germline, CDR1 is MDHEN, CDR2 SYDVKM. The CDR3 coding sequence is TGTGCCAGCAGTCCATACATTACTGAAGCTTTCTTT. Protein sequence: CASSPYITEAFF.